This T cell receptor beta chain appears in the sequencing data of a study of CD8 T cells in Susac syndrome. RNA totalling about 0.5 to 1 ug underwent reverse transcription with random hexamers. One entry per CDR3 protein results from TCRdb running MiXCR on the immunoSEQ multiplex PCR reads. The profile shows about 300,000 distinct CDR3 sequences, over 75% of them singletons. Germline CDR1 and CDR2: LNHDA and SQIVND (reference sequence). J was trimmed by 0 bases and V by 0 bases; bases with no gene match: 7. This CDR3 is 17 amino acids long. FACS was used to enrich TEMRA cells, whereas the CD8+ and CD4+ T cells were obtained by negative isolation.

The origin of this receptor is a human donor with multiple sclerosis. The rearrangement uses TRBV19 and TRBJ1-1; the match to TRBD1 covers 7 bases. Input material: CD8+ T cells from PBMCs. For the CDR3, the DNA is TGTGCCAGTAGTATAGATCCGCAGGGGGATATGAACACTGAAGCTTTCTTT. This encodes CASSIDPQGDMNTEAFF.